Following are 25 T cell receptor beta chains from one sample sequenced in a study of blood T cell repertoires in COVID-19. This table comes from immunoSEQ multiplex PCR, and its TCRdb copy is limited to in-frame clones, with some not included. The repertoire consists of hundreds of thousands of clones, with around 88% occurring once and the leading ten covering about 2.2%. The sample comprised peripheral blood. The receptor set was obtained from a woman aged 25-40 years who had recovered from COVID-19.

In this sample, this clone turned up once. This CDR3 reads CASSDQGGTGELFF. CDR3 coding DNA: TGCGCCAGCAGTGACCAGGGGGGCACCGGGGAGCTGTTTTTT. This chain joins TRBV10-2 and TRBJ2-2, with TRBD1 as a possible D gene (7 bases). Germline CDR1 and CDR2: WSHSY and SAAADI. CDR3 length: 14 amino acids. V shed 3 bases and J shed 4 bases, with 9 bases lying between them.

The V and J genes are TRBV7-3 and TRBJ2-5; 9 nucleotides match TRBD2. Germline CDR1 reads SGHTA; CDR2 reads FQGTGA. The CDR3 has 16 amino acids. J lost 4 bases, V lost 5 bases, and 11 bases had no gene match. CDR3 residues: CASSPRRLAAGETQYF. CDR3 nucleotides: TGTGCCAGCAGCCCCAGGAGACTAGCGGCGGGAGAGACCCAGTACTTC.

Note on this clone: This specimen includes other DNA sequences encoding the same CDR3. V gene TRBV5-1 combines with J gene TRBJ1-5; D remains ambiguous. Trimming removed 0 bases from V and 1 base from J, with 8 bases in between. Germline V CDR1 and CDR2: SGHRS, YFSETQ. The CDR3 contains 15 residues. CDR3 coding DNA: TGCGCCAGCAGCTTGGCCGGAGACAGCAATCAGCCCCAGCATTTT. Translation: CASSLAGDSNQPQHF.

CDR3 protein: CASSLGLEGTQYF. In nucleotides, the CDR3 is TGCGCCAGCAGCTTAGGATTAGAGGGGACCCAGTACTTC. The chain joins TRBV5-1 to TRBJ2-5; D is perhaps TRBD2 (5 bases). CDR1 and CDR2 from the germline V gene are SGHRS and YFSETQ. V was trimmed by 2 bases and J by 7 bases, leaving 12 bases between them. This CDR3 comprises 13 residues.

The gene calls are TRBV27 and TRBJ2-7, with 7 bases matching TRBD2. In germline, CDR1 is MNHEY, CDR2 SMNVEV (reference sequence). The CDR3 runs 14 residues. V lost 6 bases and J lost 5; bases outside the gene matches: 10. The CDR3 reads CASRRLAQGDEQYF. Written as DNA, the CDR3 is TGTGCCAGCAGAAGACTAGCCCAGGGCGACGAGCAGTACTTC.

This clone was detected only once. The rearrangement links TRBV10-1 to TRBJ1-1, with D tentatively TRBD1 (5 bases). Per the germline V gene, CDR1 is WNHNN and CDR2 is SYGVQD (reference sequence). V was shortened by 6 bases and J by 8 bases, with 16 bases between the two germline ends. The CDR3 runs 13 residues. CDR3 DNA sequence: TGCGCCAGCAGCGGGAGGGGTGGGGAAGAAGCTTTCTTT. This encodes CASSGRGGEEAFF.

The chain couples TRBV28 to TRBJ1-2, with a weak D call TRBD1 (5 bases). The CDR3 is 11 residues long. From germline, CDR1 is MDHEN and CDR2 SYDVKM. V was shortened by 5 bases and J by 8 bases, with 9 bases between the two germline ends. CDR3 region: CASSPQGGYTF. The CDR3 coding sequence is TGTGCCAGCAGTCCCCAGGGAGGCTACACCTTC.

The rearrangement joins TRBV5-6 to TRBJ2-3, with a tentative D call TRBD1 (6 bases). From germline, CDR1 is SGHDT and CDR2 YYEEEE. Trimming removed 3 bases from V and 0 bases from J, with 14 bases in between. This CDR3 has 16 residues. DNA of the CDR3: TGTGCCAGCAGCTATGGACAGCCCGAAAGCACAGATACGCAGTATTTT. This sequence encodes CASSYGQPESTDTQYF. Variable domain in full (rest from reference TRBV5-6 and TRBJ2-3): DAGVTQSPTHLIKTRGQQVTLRCSPKSGHDTVSWYQQALGQGPQFIFQYYEEEERQRGNFPDRFSGHQFPNYSSELNVNALLLGDSALYLCASSYGQPESTDTQYFGPGTRLTVL.

The gene calls are TRBV2 and TRBJ2-6; no clear D gene. Germline lookup yields CDR1 SNHLY and CDR2 FYNNEI. Trimming left V 8 bases short and J 4 bases short, with 15 bases between. This CDR3 contains 15 residues. The CDR3 sequence is CASGSDIAGANVLTF. In nucleotides, the CDR3 is TGTGCCAGCGGAAGCGATATCGCAGGGGCCAACGTCCTGACTTTC.

The chain employs TRBV11-2 and TRBJ2-1; 7 bases are a match to TRBD2. The V gene end was trimmed by 6 bases and the J gene end by 7 bases; junction bases not matched to a gene: 6. The CDR3 is made up of 13 amino acids. Germline CDR1 SGHAT, CDR2 FQNNGV. As DNA, the CDR3 is TGTGCCAGCAGTTCAGGACTAGAGAATGAGCAGTTCTTC. It specifies CASSSGLENEQFF.

The gene calls are TRBV19 and TRBJ1-2; D gene ambiguous. CDR3 size: 12 residues. The germline V gene encodes CDR1 LNHDA and CDR2 SQIVND (reference sequence). The V gene lost 6 bases and the J gene lost 4 bases, with 9 bases spanning the gap. The CDR3 coding sequence is TGTGCCAGTAGCTCGGGGTTCTATGGCTACACCTTC. It is translated as CASSSGFYGYTF.

The chain couples TRBV24-1 to TRBJ2-1; TRBD2 might be the D (6 bases). Germline lookup yields CDR1 KGHDR and CDR2 SFDVKD. CDR3 length equals 13 residues. V lost 4 bases and J lost 7, with 10 bases in between. CDR3 nucleotide sequence: TGTGCCACCAGTGACACTAGCAAGAATGAGCAGTTCTTC. This sequence encodes CATSDTSKNEQFF.

This chain uses TRBV28 with TRBJ2-3; 8 nucleotides match TRBD2. The CDR3 has 15 amino acids. The germline gives CDR1 MDHEN, CDR2 SYDVKM. Trimming removed 3 bases from V and 2 bases from J; junction bases left unmatched: 4. CDR3 sequence (DNA): TGTGCCAGCAGTTTCACTAGCGGTCTCACAGATACGCAGTATTTT. It is translated as CASSFTSGLTDTQYF.

The chain employs TRBV10-3 and TRBJ1-6; 8 positions match TRBD1. The junction had 4 bases not matched to a gene; V was cut back by 6 bases and J by 6 bases. Germline V gene data show CDR1 as ENHRY and CDR2 as SYGVKD. This CDR3 has 14 residues. CDR3 residues: CAIRDTGGNSPLHF. The CDR3 DNA reads TGTGCCATCAGGGATACAGGGGGTAATTCACCCCTCCACTTT.

Comment on this clone: Germline is not matched at one junction end, which may reflect a read error. The chain uses TRBV7-2 and TRBJ1-1; D remains unclear. The CDR3 loop spans 16 amino acids. Looked up from germline, CDR1 is SGHTA and CDR2 is FQGNSA. The CDR3 is CASTLGGLRVGTEAFF. CDR3 in DNA: TGTGCCAGCACCTTAGGCGGGCTTAGAGTGGGCACTGAAGCTTTCTTT.

The chain carries TRBV25-1 and TRBJ2-5, with TRBD2 as a possible D gene (6 bases). This CDR3 spans 14 amino acids. Germline CDR1 and CDR2: MGHDK and SYGVNS. Trimming took off 1 base at V and 4 bases at J, with 10 bases between the two ends. The CDR3 DNA reads as TGTGCCAGCAGTGAATTCGGGGGATCAGAGACCCAGTACTTC. Translation gives CASSEFGGSETQYF.

The chain couples TRBV5-4 to TRBJ2-1; 10 bases agree with TRBD2. J gave up 5 bases and V 6 bases, and 8 bases lay outside the gene matches. This CDR3 has 15 amino acids. Germline CDR1 and CDR2: SGHNT and YYREEE (reference sequence). The CDR3 nucleotides are TGTGCCAGCACGCGGCGTACTAGCGGGGACAATGAGCAGTTCTTC. This codes for CASTRRTSGDNEQFF.

This chain joins TRBV7-2 and TRBJ2-1; 7 bases are a match to TRBD2. The CDR3 covers 16 residues. CDR1 and CDR2 from the germline V gene are SGHTA and FQGNSA. The ends lost 9 bases at V and 4 bases at J; junction bases unmatched: 15. The DNA for the CDR3 is TGTGCCAGAACCATCGGGGCGGCGGGAGAGTACAATGAGCAGTTCTTC. This codes for CARTIGAAGEYNEQFF.

This chain links TRBV27 with TRBJ2-2; tentative D call: TRBD2 (7 bases). Trimming shortened V by 3 bases and J by 6 bases, and 14 bases separated the two germline ends. The CDR3 spans 15 residues. The germline V gene has CDR1 MNHEY and CDR2 SMNVEV (reference sequence). CDR3: CASSLAGASSGELFF. In DNA form, the CDR3 reads TGTGCCAGCAGTTTGGCGGGGGCATCATCCGGGGAGCTGTTTTTT.

The chain uses TRBV19 and TRBJ1-1; 8 bases map to TRBD1. V shed 7 bases, J shed 6 bases, and the junction held 4 bases outside the gene matches. The V gene's germline CDR1 is LNHDA and CDR2 SQIVND (reference sequence). The CDR3 is made up of 12 amino acids. CDR3 region: CASKQGAAEAFF. The CDR3 nucleotides read TGTGCCAGTAAGCAGGGGGCGGCTGAAGCTTTCTTT.

The genes are TRBV2 and TRBJ2-6, with no clear D. The CDR3 is 16 amino acids. V was pared by 6 bases and J by 0 bases, with 12 bases between. The V gene's germline CDR1 is SNHLY and CDR2 FYNNEI. CDR3 amino acids: CASRNPSSSGANVLTF. CDR3 nucleotide sequence: TGTGCCAGCAGGAATCCATCGAGCTCTGGGGCCAACGTCCTGACTTTC.

This clone appeared once. The J gene is TRBJ2-1, the V gene TRBV27, with D maybe TRBD2 (6 bases). Trimming pared 5 bases from V and 10 bases from J, leaving 15 bases between. This CDR3 region has 13 residues. Germline V lookup: CDR1 MNHEY, CDR2 SMNVEV (reference sequence). DNA for the CDR3: TGTGCCAGCAGTCCCGCGGGACTCTCCGAGCAGTTCTTC. This encodes CASSPAGLSEQFF.

J is TRBJ1-2 and V is TRBV5-4, with a tentative D call TRBD1 (5 bases). V shed 0 bases and J shed 4 bases, with 13 bases lying between them. Germline V gene lookup returns CDR1 SGHNT and CDR2 YYREEE (reference sequence). There are 15 residues in the CDR3. CDR3 in DNA: TGTGCCAGCAGCTTGGTTCCGGGGGGGGGCTATGGCTACACCTTC. Translating gives CASSLVPGGGYGYTF.

The chain employs TRBV5-1 and TRBJ2-1; a weak D match, TRBD1 (6 bases). The length of the CDR3 is 16 residues. With 0 bases removed from V and 7 bases from J, the gap between germline ends came to 17 bases. The germline gives CDR1 SGHRS, CDR2 YFSETQ. In nucleotides, the CDR3 is TGCGCCAGCAGCTTGGTACAGGGCACCACCCTTAATGAGCAGTTCTTC. Protein product: CASSLVQGTTLNEQFF. Full variable domain (missing parts from reference TRBV5-1 and TRBJ2-1): KAGVTQTPRYLIKTRGQQVTLSCSPISGHRSVSWYQQTPGQGLQFLFEYFSETQRNKGNFPGRFSGRQFSNSRSEMNVSTLELGDSALYLCASSLVQGTTLNEQFFGPGTRLTVL.

This chain connects TRBV13 to TRBJ1-4, with D uncertain. The CDR3 runs 13 residues. CDR1 is PRHDT and CDR2 is FYEKMQ in the germline V gene (reference sequence). Trimming removed 5 bases from V and 5 bases from J, with 9 bases in between. The DNA of the CDR3 is TGTGCCAGCAGCCAAAACACAAATGAAAAACTGTTTTTT. The encoded protein is CASSQNTNEKLFF.